The TCR beta chain described here comes from a study of CD8+CD57+ T cells in acquired aplastic anemia. Points on this clonotype: The antigen is unknown.

Study findings and constraints: Patients and controls turned out to have roughly 30 CD8+ CDR3 sequences in common.

V was cut by 3 bases and J by 3 bases, with 14 bases left in between. The CDR3 contains 14 residues. CDR1 and CDR2 from the germline V gene are DFQATT and SNEGSKA (reference sequence). Sequenced patients had shown CD8+CD57+ cell expansion by flow cytometry. Template material for TCR beta VDJ and CDR3 profiling consisted of genomic DNA. TCRdb used MiXCR to reprocess the reads, holding one entry per CDR3 protein. The sample includes around 190,000 distinct CDR3 sequences, less than 50% of them seen just once. The sequencing input was sorted CD4+, CD8+, or CD8+CD57+ T cells (not recorded which) from PBMCs. The chain carries TRBV20-1 and TRBJ1-1; D unresolved. The TCR sequence derives from a human donor with aplastic anemia. Here the CDR3 DNA reads TGCAGTGCTAGCCCCGGGGTCGGGGACACTGAAGCTTTCTTT. This codes for CSASPGVGDTEAFF.